The present TCR beta chain was sequenced within a study of a mutant IDH1 vaccine in newly diagnosed glioma. Time point denoted: week 23, last vaccination. What each vaccine dose contained was 300 ug of mutant IDH1 20-mer peptide, accompanied by topical imiquimod. The protocol was immunoSEQ multiplex PCR, while the TCRdb copy is restricted to in-frame clones and leaves out a portion. The sample lists 20,000 to 25,000 clones; roughly four fifths were seen once. This clone showed up just a few times. Its specificity is unknown. The source was PBMCs, collected from a glioma patient whose treatment included an IDH1 peptide vaccine. This sequence originates from a man younger than 45 with glioma.

CDR3: CAWLDKFYGYTF. CDR3 in DNA: TGTGCCTGGTTGGACAAGTTCTATGGCTACACCTTC. The V and J genes are TRBV30 and TRBJ1-2, with D possibly TRBD1 on 5 matching bases. Germline values: CDR1 GTSNPN, CDR2 SVGIG (reference sequence). V was shortened by 5 bases and J by 4 bases, with 11 bases between the two germline ends. The CDR3 is 12 amino acids.